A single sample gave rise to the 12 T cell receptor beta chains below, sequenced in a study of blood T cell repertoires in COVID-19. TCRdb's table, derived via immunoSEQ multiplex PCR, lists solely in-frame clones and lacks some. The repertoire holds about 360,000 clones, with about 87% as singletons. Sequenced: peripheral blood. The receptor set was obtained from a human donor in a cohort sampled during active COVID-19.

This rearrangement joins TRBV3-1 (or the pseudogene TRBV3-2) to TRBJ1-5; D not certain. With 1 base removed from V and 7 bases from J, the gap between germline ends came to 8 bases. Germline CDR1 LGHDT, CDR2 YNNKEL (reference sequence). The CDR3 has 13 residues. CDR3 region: CASSQGRLQPQHF. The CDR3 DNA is TGTGCCAGCAGCCAAGGGAGGTTGCAGCCCCAGCATTTT.

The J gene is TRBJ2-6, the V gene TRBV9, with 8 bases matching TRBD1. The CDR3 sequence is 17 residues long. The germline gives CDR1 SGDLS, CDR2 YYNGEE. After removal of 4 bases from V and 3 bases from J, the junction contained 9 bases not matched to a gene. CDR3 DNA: TGTGCCAGCAGCACGGGGCAGGGGGCAGGTGGGGCCAACGTCCTGACTTTC. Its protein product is CASSTGQGAGGANVLTF. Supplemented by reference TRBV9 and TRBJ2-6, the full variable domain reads DSGVTQTPKHLITATGQRVTLRCSPRSGDLSVYWYQQSLDQGLQFLIQYYNGEERAKGNILERFSAQQFPDLHSELNLSSLELGDSALYFCASSTGQGAGGANVLTFGAGSRLTVL.

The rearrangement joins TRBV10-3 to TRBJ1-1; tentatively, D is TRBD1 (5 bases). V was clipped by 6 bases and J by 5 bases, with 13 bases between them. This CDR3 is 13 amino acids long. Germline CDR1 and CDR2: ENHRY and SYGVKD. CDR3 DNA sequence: TGTGCCATCAGGGGGGGGAACAGAACTGAAGCTTTCTTT. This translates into CAIRGGNRTEAFF.

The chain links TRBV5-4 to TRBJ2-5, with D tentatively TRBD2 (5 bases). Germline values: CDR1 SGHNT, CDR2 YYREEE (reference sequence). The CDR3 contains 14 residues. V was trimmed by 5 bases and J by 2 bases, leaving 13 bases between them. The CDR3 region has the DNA TGTGCCAGCAGTTTAGGAGCGGATCAAGAGACCCAGTACTTC. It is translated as CASSLGADQETQYF.

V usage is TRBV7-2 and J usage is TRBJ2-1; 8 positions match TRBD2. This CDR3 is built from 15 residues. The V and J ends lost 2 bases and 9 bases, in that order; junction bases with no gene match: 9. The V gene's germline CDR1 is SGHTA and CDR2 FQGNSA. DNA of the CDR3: TGTGCCAGCAGCTTAAATAGCGGGACGGCCACTGAGCAGTTCTTC. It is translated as CASSLNSGTATEQFF.

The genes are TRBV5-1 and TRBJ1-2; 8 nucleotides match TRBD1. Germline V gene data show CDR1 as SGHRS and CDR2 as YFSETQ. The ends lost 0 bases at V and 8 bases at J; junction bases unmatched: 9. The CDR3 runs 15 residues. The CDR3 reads CASSLAATGEEGYTF. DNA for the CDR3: TGCGCCAGCAGCTTGGCTGCGACAGGGGAGGAAGGCTACACCTTC.

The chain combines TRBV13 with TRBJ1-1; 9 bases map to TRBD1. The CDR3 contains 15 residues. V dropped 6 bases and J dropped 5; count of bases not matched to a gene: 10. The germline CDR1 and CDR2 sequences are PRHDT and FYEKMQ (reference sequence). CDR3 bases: TGTGCCAGCAGTAGAGGTGGGACAGGGAAGACTGAAGCTTTCTTT. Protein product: CASSRGGTGKTEAFF. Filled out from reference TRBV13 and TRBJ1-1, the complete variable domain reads AAGVIQSPRHLIKEKRETATLKCYPIPRHDTVYWYQQGPGQDPQFLISFYEKMQSDKGSIPDRFSAQQFSDYHSELNMSSLELGDSALYFCASSRGGTGKTEAFFGQGTRLTVV.

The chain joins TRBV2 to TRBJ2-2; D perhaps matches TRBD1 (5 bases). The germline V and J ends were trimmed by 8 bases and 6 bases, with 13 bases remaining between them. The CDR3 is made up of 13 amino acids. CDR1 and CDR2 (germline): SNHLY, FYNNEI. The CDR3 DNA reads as TGTGCCAGCGCCCCCCAAGGGGCCGGGGAGCTGTTTTTT. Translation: CASAPQGAGELFF.

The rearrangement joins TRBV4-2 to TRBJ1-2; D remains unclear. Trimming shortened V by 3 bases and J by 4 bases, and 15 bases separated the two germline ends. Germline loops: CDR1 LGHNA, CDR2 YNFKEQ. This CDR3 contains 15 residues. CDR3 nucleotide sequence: TGTGCCAGCAGCCAGGTGGAGGAATCCCTCTATGGCTACACCTTC. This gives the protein CASSQVEESLYGYTF.

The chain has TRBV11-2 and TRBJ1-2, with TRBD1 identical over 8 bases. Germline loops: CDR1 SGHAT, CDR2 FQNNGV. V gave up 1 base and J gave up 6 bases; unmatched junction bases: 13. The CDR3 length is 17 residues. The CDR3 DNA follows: TGTGCCAGCAGCTTAGGGAGGACAGGGTACTCGTCAGATGGCTACACCTTC. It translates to CASSLGRTGYSSDGYTF.

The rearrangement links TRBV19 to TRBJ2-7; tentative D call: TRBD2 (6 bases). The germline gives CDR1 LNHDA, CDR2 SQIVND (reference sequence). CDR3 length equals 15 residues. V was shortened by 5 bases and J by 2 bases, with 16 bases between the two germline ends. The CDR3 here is CASSWGGQRPYEQYF. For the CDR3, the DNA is TGTGCCAGTAGTTGGGGAGGCCAACGTCCCTACGAGCAGTACTTC.

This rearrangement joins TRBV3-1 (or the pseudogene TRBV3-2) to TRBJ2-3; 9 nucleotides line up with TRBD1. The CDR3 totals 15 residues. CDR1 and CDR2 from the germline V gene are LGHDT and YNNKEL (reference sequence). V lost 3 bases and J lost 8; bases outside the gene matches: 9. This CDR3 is CASSQPGQGRATQYF. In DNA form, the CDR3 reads TGTGCCAGCAGCCAGCCGGGACAGGGAAGGGCTACGCAGTATTTT.